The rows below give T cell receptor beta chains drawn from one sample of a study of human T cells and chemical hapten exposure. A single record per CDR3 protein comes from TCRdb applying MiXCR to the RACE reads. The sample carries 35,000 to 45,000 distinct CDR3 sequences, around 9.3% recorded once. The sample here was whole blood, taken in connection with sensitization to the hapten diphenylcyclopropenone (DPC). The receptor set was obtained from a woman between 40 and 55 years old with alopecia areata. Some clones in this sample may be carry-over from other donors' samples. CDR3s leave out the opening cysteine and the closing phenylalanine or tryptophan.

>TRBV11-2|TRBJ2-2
ASSLGLENTGELF
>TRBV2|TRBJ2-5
ASRERHGGTQY
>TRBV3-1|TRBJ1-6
ASSPRRASSYNSPLH
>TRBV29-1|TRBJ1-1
SVGRQVNTEAF
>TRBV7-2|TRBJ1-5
ASSPGPNNQPQH
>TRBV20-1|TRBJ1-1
SASLGQGMNTEAF
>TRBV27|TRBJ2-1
ASSPETGAAKNEQF
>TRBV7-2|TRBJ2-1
ASSITRDEQF
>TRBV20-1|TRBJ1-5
SASTGGAERY
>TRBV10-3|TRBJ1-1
AISERTEAF
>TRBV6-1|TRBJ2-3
ASSEAPGSGADTQY
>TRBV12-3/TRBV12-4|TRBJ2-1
ASSLGGGSYNEQF
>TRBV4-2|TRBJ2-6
ASSQEDYSGANVLT
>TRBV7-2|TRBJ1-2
ASSPDGLTNYGYT
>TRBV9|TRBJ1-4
ASSVGGTSTNEKLF
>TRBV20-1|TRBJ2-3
SASFDKTTDTQY
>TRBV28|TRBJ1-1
ASSPLDRENTEAF
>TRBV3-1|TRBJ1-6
ASSQGAGPPLH
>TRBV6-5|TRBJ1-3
ASSRTGDSGNTIY
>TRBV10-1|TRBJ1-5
AQLMGQPLHQPQH
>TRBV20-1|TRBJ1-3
SARRQGAGNTIY
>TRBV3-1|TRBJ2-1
ASSQALRTDNEQF
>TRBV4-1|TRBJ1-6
ASSQDSDRRPH
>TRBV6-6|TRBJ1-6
ASSYNGGEGISPLH
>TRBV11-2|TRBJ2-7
ASSMLGLQGEQY
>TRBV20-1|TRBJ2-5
SAQRGGQETQY
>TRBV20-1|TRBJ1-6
SARDGTASPNSPLH
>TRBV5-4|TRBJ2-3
ASSSTGTPHTDTQY
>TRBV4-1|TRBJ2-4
ASSQGLTLAKNIQY
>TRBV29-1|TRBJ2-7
SVTSGGAYEQY
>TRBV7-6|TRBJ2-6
ASSLATNVLGHSGANVLT
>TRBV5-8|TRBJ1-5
ASSPGGRRVDQPQH
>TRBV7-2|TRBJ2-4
ASSTEASRARNIQY
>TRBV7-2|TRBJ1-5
ASSPTRTGDGPQH
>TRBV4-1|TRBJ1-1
ASSRTDLNSEAF
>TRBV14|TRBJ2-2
ASSPTGWAGELF
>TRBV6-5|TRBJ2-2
ASSSNTATDTGELF
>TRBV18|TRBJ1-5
ASSPPGQGRDQPQH
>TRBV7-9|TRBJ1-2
ASSPPRRDHYGYT
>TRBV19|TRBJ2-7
ASSPGLAGGPSEQY
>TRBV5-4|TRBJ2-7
ASKKGTGGSYEQY
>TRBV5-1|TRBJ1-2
ASSLEPGDYGYT
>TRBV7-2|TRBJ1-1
ASSYEDTEAF
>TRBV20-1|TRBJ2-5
SAEDRGETQY
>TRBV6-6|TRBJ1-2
ASSYDMTEPYGYT
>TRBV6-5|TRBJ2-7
ASSQGGEQY
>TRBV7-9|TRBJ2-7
ASSGQSYEQY
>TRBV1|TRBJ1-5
TSSRAGLNQPQH
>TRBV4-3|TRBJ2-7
ASSQGQGGSYEQY
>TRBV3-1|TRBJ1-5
ASSLGGASNQPQH